These T cell receptor beta chains were read from a single sample in a study of T-cell reconstitution after alpha-beta-depleted transplantation in children. TCRdb reprocessed the PCR reads with MiXCR, giving one entry per CDR3 protein. The data contain around 380,000 distinct CDR3 sequences, about a tenth of them singletons. The starting material was PBMCs from the stem cell graft donor, obtained from the stem cell graft. The source of these receptors is a human donor who donated a stem cell graft to a child with acute myeloid leukemia. CDR3s include the opening cysteine and the closing phenylalanine or tryptophan. Each record gives: V gene, clone size, J gene, D gene, CDR3 DNA, CDR3 protein. The D gene is left open where the match is weak. Size tells how often a clone was seen (once, few, many) or the class of an expanded clone, and some rows leave it out.

TRBV5-4	few	TRBJ1-5	-	TGTGCCAGCAGCGACGGACCTTTCAGCAATCAGCCCCAGCATTTT	CASSDGPFSNQPQHF
TRBV10-3	-	TRBJ1-1	TRBD1	TGTGCCATCAGTGAGCGGGACAGGGGGATAAGGGACACTGAAGCTTTCTTT	CAISERDRGIRDTEAFF
TRBV12-3/TRBV12-4	few	TRBJ2-5	TRBD2	TGTGCCAGCAGTGCGGGACTAGCTGGTTTGGGTGAGACCCAGTACTTC	CASSAGLAGLGETQYF
TRBV9	many	TRBJ2-1	-	TGTGCCAGCAGTCAGACCCGAGCGTCCGAGCAGTTCTTC	CASSQTRASEQFF
TRBV10-3	-	TRBJ2-3	-	TGTGCCATCAGTGATCCCCCAGATACGCAGTATTTT	CAISDPPDTQYF
TRBV20-1	few	TRBJ1-5	-	TGCAGTGCTAGACAGGACCCGAATCAGCCCCAGCATTTT	CSARQDPNQPQHF
TRBV7-2	many	TRBJ2-3	-	TGTGCCAGCAGCTTACTCAGCGGCCTCGGCCCAGATACGCAGTATTTT	CASSLLSGLGPDTQYF
TRBV12-3/TRBV12-4	many	TRBJ2-3	-	TGTGCCAGCAGTTTAATCTGGGATACGCAGTATTTT	CASSLIWDTQYF
TRBV20-1	many	TRBJ1-2	-	TGCAGTGCGAACAGGGATTTCGATGGCTACACCTTC	CSANRDFDGYTF
TRBV20-1	-	TRBJ2-1	-	TGCAGTGCTAGATTGTCTTGGGCAGCCTATGAGCAGTTCTTC	CSARLSWAAYEQFF
TRBV4-1	-	TRBJ2-3	TRBD2	TGCGCCAGCAGCGGAACCGGGGAGGGAGACACAGATACGCAGTATTTT	CASSGTGEGDTDTQYF
TRBV3-1	-	TRBJ2-1	TRBD2	TGTGCCAGCAGCCAAGACGGAATGACTAGCGGGGGGAGGAACAATGAGCAGTTCTTC	CASSQDGMTSGGRNNEQFF
TRBV7-2	-	TRBJ1-5	TRBD1	TGTGCCAGCAGCTTAGGGGGACAGATAGATCAGCCCCAGCATTTT	CASSLGGQIDQPQHF
TRBV20-1	-	TRBJ2-7	TRBD2	TGCAGTGCCCGGGCCGGACTAGCCCTCTACGAGCAGTACTTC	CSARAGLALYEQYF
TRBV5-1	few	TRBJ2-5	-	TGCGCCAGCAGCTTGGTTCCATCCCAAGAGACCCAGTACTTC	CASSLVPSQETQYF
TRBV29-1	-	TRBJ2-7	-	TGCAGCGTCCGCGGGACGACTTATCGTGAGCAGTACTTC	CSVRGTTYREQYF
TRBV27	-	TRBJ2-5	-	TGTGCCAGCAGTTTCGGTAAGGGGCAGTACCAAGAGACCCAGTACTTC	CASSFGKGQYQETQYF
TRBV19	-	TRBJ2-3	-	TGTGCCAGTACAAGACCTCAGGGGCAGGCAGATACGCAGTATTTT	CASTRPQGQADTQYF
TRBV13	-	TRBJ2-1	TRBD1	TGTGCCAGCAGCCCGGACAGGAACTACAATGAGCAGTTCTTC	CASSPDRNYNEQFF
TRBV4-3	few	TRBJ2-7	-	TGCGCCAGCAGCCGGGAGTCTGGGGGATACTACGAGCAGTACTTC	CASSRESGGYYEQYF
TRBV9	many	TRBJ2-5	TRBD2	TGTGCCAGCAGCAGTAGCGGGACGTACCAAGAGACCCAGTACTTC	CASSSSGTYQETQYF
TRBV18	-	TRBJ2-5	TRBD1	TGTGCCAGCTCACCCCCACCGGGACAGAATCAAGAGACCCAGTACTTC	CASSPPPGQNQETQYF
TRBV7-8	few	TRBJ2-7	TRBD2	TGTGCCAGCAGCGTTAGCGGGAGTGGTTACGAGCAGTACTTC	CASSVSGSGYEQYF
TRBV20-1	few	TRBJ1-5	TRBD1	TGCAGTGCGAAACAGGGGGGAGGCAATCAGCCCCAGCATTTT	CSAKQGGGNQPQHF
TRBV15	-	TRBJ2-1	-	TGTGCCACCAGCAGGGACATGGGGTATTATGAGCAGTTCTTC	CATSRDMGYYEQFF
TRBV7-9	-	TRBJ1-1	TRBD1	TGTGCCAGCGCCCGGCTGACAGGGGACACTGAAGCTTTCTTT	CASARLTGDTEAFF
TRBV27	-	TRBJ1-2	-	TGTGCCAGCAGTTTCTCTCAGTCGGGGGATCCTAACTATGGCTACACCTTC	CASSFSQSGDPNYGYTF
TRBV3-1	few	TRBJ1-1	-	TGTGCCAGCAGCCAAGATCTCCGGGGCAGCGAAGCTTTCTTT	CASSQDLRGSEAFF
TRBV5-1	few	TRBJ1-1	-	TGCGCCAGCAGCTTCGCGGGGGCAGGGGCGTCCTTCAACACTGAAGCTTTCTTT	CASSFAGAGASFNTEAFF
TRBV9	few	TRBJ2-7	-	TGTGCCAGCAGCGTAGGGCTAGCGAACTCCTACGAGCAGTACTTC	CASSVGLANSYEQYF